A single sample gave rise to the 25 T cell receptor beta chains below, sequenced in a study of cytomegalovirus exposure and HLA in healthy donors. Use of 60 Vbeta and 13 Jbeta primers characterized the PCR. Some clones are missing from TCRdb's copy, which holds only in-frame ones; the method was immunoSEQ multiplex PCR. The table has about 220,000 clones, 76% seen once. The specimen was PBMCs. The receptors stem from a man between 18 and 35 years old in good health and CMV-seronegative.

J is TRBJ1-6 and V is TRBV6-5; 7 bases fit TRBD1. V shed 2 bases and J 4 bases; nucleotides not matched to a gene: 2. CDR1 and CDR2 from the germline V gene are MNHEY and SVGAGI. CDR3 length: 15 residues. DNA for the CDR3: TGTGCCAGCAGTTACCTGACAGGGTATAATTCACCCCTCCACTTT. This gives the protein CASSYLTGYNSPLHF.

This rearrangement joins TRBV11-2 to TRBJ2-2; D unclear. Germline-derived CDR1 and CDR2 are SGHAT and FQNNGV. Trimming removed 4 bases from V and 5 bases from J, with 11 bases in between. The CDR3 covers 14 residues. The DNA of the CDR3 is TGTGCCAGCAGCTGGGCCGGCAGAACCGGGGAGCTGTTTTTT. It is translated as CASSWAGRTGELFF.

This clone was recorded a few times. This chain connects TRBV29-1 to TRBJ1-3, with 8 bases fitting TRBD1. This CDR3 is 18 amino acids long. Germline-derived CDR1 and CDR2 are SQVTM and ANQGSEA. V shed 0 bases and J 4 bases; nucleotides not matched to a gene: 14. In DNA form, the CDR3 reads TGCAGCGTTGAAGATCGGACAGGGTCCGGGTCTTGGGGAAACACCATATATTTT. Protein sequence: CSVEDRTGSGSWGNTIYF.

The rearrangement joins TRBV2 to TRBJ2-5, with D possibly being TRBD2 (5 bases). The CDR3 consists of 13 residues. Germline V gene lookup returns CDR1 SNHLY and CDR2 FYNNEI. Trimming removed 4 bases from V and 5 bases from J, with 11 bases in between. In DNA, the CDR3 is TGTGCCAGCAGTGTCGAGGGCTGGGAGACCCAGTACTTC. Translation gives CASSVEGWETQYF.

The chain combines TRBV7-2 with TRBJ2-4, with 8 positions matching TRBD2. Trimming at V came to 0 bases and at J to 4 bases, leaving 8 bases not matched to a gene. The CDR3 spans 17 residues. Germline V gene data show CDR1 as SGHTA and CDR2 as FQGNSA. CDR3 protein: CASSLASLAGSKNIQYF. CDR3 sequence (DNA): TGTGCCAGCAGCTTAGCGTCCCTAGCGGGCTCTAAAAACATTCAGTACTTC.

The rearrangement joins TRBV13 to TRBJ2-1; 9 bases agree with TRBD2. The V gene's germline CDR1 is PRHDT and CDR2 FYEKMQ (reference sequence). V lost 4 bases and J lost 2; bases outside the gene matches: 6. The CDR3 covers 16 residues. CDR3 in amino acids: CASSSTLAGTYNEQFF. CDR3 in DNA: TGTGCCAGCAGCTCGACCCTAGCGGGAACCTACAATGAGCAGTTCTTC. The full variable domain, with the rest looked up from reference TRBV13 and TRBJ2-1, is AAGVIQSPRHLIKEKRETATLKCYPIPRHDTVYWYQQGPGQDPQFLISFYEKMQSDKGSIPDRFSAQQFSDYHSELNMSSLELGDSALYFCASSSTLAGTYNEQFFGPGTRLTVL.

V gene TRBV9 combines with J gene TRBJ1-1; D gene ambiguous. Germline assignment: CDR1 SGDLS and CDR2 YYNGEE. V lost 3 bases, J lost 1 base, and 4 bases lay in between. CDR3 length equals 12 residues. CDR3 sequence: CASSARNTEAFF. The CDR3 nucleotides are TGTGCCAGCAGCGCCCGGAACACTGAAGCTTTCTTT.

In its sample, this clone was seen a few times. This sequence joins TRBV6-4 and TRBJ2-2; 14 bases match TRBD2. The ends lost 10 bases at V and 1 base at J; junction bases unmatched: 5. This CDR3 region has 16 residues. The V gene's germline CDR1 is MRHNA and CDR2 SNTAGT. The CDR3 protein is CATGTSGSENTGELFF. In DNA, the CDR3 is TGTGCCACTGGGACTAGCGGGAGTGAGAACACCGGGGAGCTGTTTTTT.

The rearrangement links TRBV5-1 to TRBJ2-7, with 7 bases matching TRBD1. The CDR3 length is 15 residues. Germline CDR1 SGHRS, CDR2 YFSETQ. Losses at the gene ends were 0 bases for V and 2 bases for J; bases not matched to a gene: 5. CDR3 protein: CASSLGGQDPYEQYF. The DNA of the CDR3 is TGCGCCAGCAGCTTGGGTGGACAGGACCCCTACGAGCAGTACTTC.

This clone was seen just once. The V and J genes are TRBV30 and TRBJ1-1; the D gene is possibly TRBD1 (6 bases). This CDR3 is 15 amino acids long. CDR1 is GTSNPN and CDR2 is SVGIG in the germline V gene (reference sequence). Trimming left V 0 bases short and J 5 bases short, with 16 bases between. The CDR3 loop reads CAWSVRGGFGTEAFF. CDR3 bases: TGTGCCTGGAGTGTACGCGGGGGCTTTGGGACTGAAGCTTTCTTT.

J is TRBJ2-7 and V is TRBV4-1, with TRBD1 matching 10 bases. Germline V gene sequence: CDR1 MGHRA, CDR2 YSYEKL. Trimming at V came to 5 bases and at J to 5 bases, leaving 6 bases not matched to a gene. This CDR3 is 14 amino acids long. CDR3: CASSTRQGADEQYF. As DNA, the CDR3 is TGCGCCAGCAGCACCCGACAGGGGGCGGACGAGCAGTACTTC.

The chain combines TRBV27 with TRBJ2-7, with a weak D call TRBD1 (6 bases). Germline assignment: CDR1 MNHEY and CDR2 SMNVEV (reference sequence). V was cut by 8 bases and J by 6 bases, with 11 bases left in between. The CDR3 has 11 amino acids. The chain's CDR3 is CASATGFEQYF. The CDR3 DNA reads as TGTGCCAGCGCAACAGGGTTCGAGCAGTACTTC.

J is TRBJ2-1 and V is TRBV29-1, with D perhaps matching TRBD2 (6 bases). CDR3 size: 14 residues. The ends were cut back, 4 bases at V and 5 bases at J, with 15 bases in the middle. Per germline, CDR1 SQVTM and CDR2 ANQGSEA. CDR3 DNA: TGCAGCGTTGGGCCCGGGGACTTTAACAATGAGCAGTTCTTC. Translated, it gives CSVGPGDFNNEQFF.

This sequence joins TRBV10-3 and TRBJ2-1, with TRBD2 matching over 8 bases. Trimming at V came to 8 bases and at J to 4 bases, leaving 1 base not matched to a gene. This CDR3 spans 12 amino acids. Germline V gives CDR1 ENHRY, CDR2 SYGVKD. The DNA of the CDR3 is TGTGCCATCGGGACTAGTTACAATGAGCAGTTCTTC. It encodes CAIGTSYNEQFF.

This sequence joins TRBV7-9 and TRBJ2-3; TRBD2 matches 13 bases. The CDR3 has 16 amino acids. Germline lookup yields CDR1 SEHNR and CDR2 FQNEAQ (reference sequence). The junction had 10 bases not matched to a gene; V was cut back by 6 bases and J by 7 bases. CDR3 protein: CASRGRLAGGPYTQYF. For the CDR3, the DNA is TGTGCCAGCAGGGGGAGACTAGCGGGAGGCCCTTATACGCAGTATTTT. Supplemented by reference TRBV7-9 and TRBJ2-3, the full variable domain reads DTGVSQNPRHKITKRGQNVTFRCDPISEHNRLYWYRQTLGQGPEFLTYFQNEAQLEKSRLLSDRFSAERPKGSFSTLEIQRTEQGDSAMYLCASRGRLAGGPYTQYFGPGTRLTVL.

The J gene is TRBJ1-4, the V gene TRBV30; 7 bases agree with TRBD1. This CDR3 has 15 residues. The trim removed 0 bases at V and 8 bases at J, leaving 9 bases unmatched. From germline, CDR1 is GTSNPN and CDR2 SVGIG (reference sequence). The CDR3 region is CAWSVQTGVGEKLFF. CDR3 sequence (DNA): TGTGCCTGGAGTGTCCAAACAGGGGTCGGGGAAAAACTGTTTTTT.

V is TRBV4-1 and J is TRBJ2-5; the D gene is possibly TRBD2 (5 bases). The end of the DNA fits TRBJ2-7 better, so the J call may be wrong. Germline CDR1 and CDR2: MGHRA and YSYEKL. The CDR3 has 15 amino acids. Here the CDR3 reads CASRVGVSSNYEQYF. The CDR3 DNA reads TGCGCCAGCAGGGTCGGGGTAAGTAGTAACTACGAGCAGTACTTC.

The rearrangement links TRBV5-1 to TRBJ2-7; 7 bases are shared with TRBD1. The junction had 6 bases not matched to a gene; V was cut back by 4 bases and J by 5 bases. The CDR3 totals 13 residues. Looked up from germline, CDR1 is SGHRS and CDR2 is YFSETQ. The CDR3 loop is CASSPGQWDEQYF. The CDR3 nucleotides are TGCGCCAGCAGCCCGGGACAGTGGGACGAGCAGTACTTC.

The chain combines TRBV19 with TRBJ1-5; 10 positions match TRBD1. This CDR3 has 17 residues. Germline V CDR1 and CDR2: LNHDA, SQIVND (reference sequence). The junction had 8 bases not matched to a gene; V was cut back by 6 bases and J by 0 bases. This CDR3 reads CASRTGGTAYSNQPQHF. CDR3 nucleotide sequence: TGTGCCAGTAGGACAGGGGGCACGGCTTATAGCAATCAGCCCCAGCATTTT.

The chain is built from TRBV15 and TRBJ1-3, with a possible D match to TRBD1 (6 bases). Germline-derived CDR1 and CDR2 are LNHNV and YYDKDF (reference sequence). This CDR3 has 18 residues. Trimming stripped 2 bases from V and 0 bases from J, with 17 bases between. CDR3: CATSRFGGAGFSGNTIYF. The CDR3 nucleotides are TGTGCCACCAGCAGATTCGGGGGGGCCGGCTTCTCTGGAAACACCATATATTTT.

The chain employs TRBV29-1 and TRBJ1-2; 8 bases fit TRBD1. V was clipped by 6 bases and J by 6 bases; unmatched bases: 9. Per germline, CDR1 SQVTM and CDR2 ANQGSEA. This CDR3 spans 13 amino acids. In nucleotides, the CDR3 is TGCAGCGTGCAGGGGGCGAGAGCGGATGGCTACACCTTC. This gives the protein CSVQGARADGYTF.

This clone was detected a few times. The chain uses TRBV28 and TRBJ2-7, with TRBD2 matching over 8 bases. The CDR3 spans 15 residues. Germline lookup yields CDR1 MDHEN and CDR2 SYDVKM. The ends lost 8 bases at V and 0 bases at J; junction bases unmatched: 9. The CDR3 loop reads CASSSGAGGSYEQYF. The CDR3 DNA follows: TGTGCCAGCTCCTCCGGGGCGGGAGGCTCCTACGAGCAGTACTTC.

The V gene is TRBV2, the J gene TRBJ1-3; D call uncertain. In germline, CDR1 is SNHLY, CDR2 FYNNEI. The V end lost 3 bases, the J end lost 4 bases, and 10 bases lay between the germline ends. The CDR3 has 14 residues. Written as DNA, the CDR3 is TGTGCCAGCAGTGATGGAGGTTTAGGAAACACCATATATTTT. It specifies CASSDGGLGNTIYF.

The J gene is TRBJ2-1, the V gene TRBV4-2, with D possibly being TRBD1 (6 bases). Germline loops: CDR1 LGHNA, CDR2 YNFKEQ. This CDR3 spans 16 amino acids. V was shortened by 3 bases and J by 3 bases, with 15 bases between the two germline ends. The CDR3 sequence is CASSQALRDNYNEQFF. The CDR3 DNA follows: TGTGCCAGCAGCCAGGCCCTCCGGGACAACTACAATGAGCAGTTCTTC.

CDR3 DNA: TGCGCCAGCAGCCAGGACAGTCCCCACGGTTCCTACAATGAGCAGTTCTTC. Its protein product is CASSQDSPHGSYNEQFF. This chain uses TRBV5-1 with TRBJ2-1, with a tentative D call TRBD1 (6 bases). The length of the CDR3 is 17 residues. The V and J ends lost 4 bases and 1 base respectively, with 18 bases between them. The germline V gene has CDR1 SGHRS and CDR2 YFSETQ.